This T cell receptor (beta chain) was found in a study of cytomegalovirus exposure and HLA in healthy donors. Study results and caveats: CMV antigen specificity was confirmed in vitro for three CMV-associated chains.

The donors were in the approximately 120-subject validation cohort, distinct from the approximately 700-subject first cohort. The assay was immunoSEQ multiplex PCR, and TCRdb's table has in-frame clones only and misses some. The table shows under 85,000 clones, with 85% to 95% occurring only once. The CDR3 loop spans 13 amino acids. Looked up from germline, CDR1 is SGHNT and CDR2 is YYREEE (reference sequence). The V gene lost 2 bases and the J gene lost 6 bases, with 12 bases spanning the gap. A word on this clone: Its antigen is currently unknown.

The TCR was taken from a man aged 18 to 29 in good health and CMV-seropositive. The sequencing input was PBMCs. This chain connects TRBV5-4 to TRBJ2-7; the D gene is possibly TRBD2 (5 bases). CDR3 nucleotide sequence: TGTGCCAGCAGCTTACGGGGAGTCTCCGAGCAGTACTTC. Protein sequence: CASSLRGVSEQYF.